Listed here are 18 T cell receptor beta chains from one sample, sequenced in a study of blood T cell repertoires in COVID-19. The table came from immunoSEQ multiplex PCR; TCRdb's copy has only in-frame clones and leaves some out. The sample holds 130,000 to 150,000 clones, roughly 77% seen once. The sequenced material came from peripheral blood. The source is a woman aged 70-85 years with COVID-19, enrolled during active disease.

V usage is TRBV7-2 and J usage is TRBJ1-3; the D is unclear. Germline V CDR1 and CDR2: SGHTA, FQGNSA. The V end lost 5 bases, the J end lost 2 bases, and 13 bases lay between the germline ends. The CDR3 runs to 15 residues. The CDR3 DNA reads TGTGCCAGCAGCACCAAACACCGTACTGGAAACACCATATATTTT. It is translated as CASSTKHRTGNTIYF.

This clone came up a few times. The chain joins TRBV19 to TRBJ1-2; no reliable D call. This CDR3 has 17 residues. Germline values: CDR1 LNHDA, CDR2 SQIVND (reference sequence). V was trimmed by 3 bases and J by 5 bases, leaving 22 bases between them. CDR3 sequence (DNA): TGTGCCAGTAGTATCCCTTCCGGGCCCCCGGGAAGTTATGGCTACACCTTC. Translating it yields CASSIPSGPPGSYGYTF.

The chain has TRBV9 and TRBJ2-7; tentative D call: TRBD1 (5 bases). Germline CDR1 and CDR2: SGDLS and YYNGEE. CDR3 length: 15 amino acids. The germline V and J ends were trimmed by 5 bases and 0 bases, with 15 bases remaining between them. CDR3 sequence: CASSLNTGVSYEQYF. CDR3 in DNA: TGTGCCAGCAGTCTGAATACAGGAGTCTCCTACGAGCAGTACTTC.

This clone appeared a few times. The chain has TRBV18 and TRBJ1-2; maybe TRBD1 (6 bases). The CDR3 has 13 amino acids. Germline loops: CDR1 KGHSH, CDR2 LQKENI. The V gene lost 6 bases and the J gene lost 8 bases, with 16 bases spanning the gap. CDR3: CASSLRQADGYTF. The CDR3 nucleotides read TGTGCCAGCTCGCTACGACAGGCAGACGGCTACACCTTC. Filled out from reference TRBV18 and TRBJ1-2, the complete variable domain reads NAGVMQNPRHLVRRRGQEARLRCSPMKGHSHVYWYRQLPEEGLKFMVYLQKENIIDESGMPKERFSAEFPKEGPSILRIQQVVRGDSAAYFCASSLRQADGYTFGSGTRLTVV.

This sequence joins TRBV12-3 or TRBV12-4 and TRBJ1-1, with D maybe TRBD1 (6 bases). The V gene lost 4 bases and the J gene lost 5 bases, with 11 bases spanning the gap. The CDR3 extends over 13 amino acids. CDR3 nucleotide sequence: TGTGCCAGCAGTTCTGGGGGACATACTGAAGCTTTCTTT. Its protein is CASSSGGHTEAFF.

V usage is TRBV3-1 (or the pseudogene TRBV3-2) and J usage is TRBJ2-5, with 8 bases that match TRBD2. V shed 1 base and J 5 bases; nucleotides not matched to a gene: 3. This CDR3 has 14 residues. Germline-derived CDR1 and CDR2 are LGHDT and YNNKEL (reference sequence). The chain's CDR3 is CASSQAGGWETQYF. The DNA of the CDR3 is TGTGCCAGCAGCCAAGCGGGGGGGTGGGAGACCCAGTACTTC.

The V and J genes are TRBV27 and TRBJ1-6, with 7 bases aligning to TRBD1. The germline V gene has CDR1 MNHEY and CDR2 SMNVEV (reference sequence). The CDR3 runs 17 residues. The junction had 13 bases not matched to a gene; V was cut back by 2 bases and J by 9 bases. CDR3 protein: CASSLREGAWSGSPLHF. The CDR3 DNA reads TGTGCCAGCAGTTTAAGAGAGGGGGCATGGAGTGGTTCACCCCTCCACTTT.

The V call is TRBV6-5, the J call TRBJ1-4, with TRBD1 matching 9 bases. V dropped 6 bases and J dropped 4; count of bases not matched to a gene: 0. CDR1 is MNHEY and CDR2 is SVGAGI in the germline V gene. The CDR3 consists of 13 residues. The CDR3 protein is CASRDRGNEKLFF. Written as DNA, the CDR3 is TGTGCCAGCAGGGACAGGGGTAATGAAAAACTGTTTTTT.

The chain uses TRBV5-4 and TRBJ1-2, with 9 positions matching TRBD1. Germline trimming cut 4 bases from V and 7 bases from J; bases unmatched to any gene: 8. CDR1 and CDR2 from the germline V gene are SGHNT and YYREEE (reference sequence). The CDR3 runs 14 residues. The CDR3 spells CASSPDRGHGGYTF. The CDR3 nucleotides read TGTGCCAGCAGCCCGGACAGGGGTCACGGTGGCTACACCTTC.

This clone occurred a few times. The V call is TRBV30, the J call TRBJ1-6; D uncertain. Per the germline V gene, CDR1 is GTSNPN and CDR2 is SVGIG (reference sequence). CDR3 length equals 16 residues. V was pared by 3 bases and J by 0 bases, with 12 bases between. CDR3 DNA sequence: TGTGCCTGGAGGAAGACTCATACCTCCTATAATTCACCCCTCCACTTT. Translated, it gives CAWRKTHTSYNSPLHF.

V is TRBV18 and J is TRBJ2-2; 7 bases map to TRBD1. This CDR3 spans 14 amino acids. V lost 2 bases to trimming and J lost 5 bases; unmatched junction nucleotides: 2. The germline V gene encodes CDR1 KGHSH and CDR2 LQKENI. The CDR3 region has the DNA TGTGCCAGCTCACCAATACAGGGGACCGGGGAGCTGTTTTTT. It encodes CASSPIQGTGELFF.

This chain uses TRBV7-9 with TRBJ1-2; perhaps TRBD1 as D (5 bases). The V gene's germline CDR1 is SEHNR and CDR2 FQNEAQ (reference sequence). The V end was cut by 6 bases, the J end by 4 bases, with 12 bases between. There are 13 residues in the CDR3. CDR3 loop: CASSPDSVYGYTF. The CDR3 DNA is TGTGCCAGCAGTCCTGACAGCGTCTATGGCTACACCTTC.

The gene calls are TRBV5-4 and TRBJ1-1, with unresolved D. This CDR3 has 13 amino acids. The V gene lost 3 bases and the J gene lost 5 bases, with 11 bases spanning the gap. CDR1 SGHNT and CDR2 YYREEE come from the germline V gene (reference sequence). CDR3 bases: TGTGCCAGCAGCTCCGGTGTTGGTACTGAAGCTTTCTTT. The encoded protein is CASSSGVGTEAFF.

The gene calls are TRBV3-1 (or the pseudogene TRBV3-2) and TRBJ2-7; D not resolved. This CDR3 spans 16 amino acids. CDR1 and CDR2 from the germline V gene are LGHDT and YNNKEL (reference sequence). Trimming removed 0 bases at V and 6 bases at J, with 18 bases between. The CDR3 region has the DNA TGTGCCAGCAGCCAAGATGATACCGGAGCTCCCTCCGAGCAGTACTTC. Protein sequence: CASSQDDTGAPSEQYF.

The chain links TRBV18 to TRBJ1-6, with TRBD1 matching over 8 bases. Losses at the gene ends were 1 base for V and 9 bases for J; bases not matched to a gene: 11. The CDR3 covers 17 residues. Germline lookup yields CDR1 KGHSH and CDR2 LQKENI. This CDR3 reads CASSPRTRRTGSSPLHF. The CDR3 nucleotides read TGTGCCAGCTCACCACGAACCCGACGGACAGGGAGTTCACCCCTCCACTTT. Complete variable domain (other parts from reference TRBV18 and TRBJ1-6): NAGVMQNPRHLVRRRGQEARLRCSPMKGHSHVYWYRQLPEEGLKFMVYLQKENIIDESGMPKERFSAEFPKEGPSILRIQQVVRGDSAAYFCASSPRTRRTGSSPLHFGNGTRLTVT.

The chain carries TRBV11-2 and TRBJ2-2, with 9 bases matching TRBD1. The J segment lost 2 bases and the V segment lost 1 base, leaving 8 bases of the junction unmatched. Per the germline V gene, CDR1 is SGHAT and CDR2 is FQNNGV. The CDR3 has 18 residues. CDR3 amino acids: CASSLVLGQGRNTGELFF. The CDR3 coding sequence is TGTGCCAGCAGCTTAGTTCTGGGACAGGGTAGAAACACCGGGGAGCTGTTTTTT.

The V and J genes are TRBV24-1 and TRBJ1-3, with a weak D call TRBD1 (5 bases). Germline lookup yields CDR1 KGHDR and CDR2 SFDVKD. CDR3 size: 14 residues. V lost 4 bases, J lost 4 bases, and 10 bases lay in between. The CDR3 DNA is TGTGCCACCAGTGACAGGGTGGAAGGAAACACCATATATTTT. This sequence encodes CATSDRVEGNTIYF.

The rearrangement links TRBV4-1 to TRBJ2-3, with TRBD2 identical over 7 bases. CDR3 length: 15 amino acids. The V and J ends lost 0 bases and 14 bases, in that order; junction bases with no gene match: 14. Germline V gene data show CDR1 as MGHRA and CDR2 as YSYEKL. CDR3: CASSQEEGLPNTGYF. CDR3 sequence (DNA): TGCGCCAGCAGCCAAGAAGAGGGACTACCAAATACGGGGTATTTT.